The 2 T cell receptor beta chains in this list originate from one sample, sequenced in a study of graft-versus-host responses after intestinal transplantation. This table comes from immunoSEQ multiplex PCR, and its TCRdb copy is limited to in-frame clones, with some not included. The sample holds approximately 80,000 clones; around 90% are singletons and the top ten take approximately 0.35%. Their recognized antigens are unknown. The sequencing used unstimulated CD4+ T cells sorted from spleen or lymph node cells, collected before intestinal transplant. The receptors originated from a human donor who received an intestinal transplant.

The chain recombines TRBV29-1 with TRBJ1-2; D gene unclear. The germline CDR1 and CDR2 sequences are SQVTM and ANQGSEA. CDR3 size: 19 residues. Between the trimmed V and J ends, which lost 0 bases and 2 bases, there was a span of 25 bases. The CDR3 nucleotides read TGCAGCGTTGAAGATTTTCGTCCCCATAGAGGCGGAGGAAACTATGGCTACACCTTC. Encoded protein: CSVEDFRPHRGGGNYGYTF. The full variable domain, rest sourced from reference TRBV29-1 and TRBJ1-2, is SAVISQKPSRDICQRGTSLTIQCQVDSQVTMMFWYRQQPGQSLTLIATANQGSEATYESGFVIDKFPISRPNLTFSTLTVSNMSPEDSSIYLCSVEDFRPHRGGGNYGYTFGSGTRLTVV.

The chain links TRBV10-2 to TRBJ2-2; 13 bases are shared with TRBD2. This CDR3 comprises 14 residues. The V gene's germline CDR1 is WSHSY and CDR2 SAAADI. Trimming took 10 bases from V and 5 from J; bases not matched to a gene: 4. CDR3 region: CATRTSGRTGELFF. CDR3 coding DNA: TGCGCCACGCGGACTAGCGGGAGAACCGGGGAGCTGTTTTTT.